This T cell receptor beta chain was recovered during a study of T-cell reconstitution after alpha-beta-depleted transplantation in children. Germline V gives CDR1 MNHEY, CDR2 SVGEGT. The CDR3 extends over 14 amino acids. Trimming at V came to 6 bases and at J to 2 bases, leaving 5 bases not matched to a gene. Preparing the TCRbeta library involved the use of unique molecular identifiers. TCRdb recomputed calls from the PCR reads with MiXCR, one row per CDR3 protein. The profile covers some 200,000 distinct CDR3 sequences, with 6.3% appearing a single time and around 4.1% taken by the ten largest. This clonotype was detected many times.

The sequence was collected from a girl less than two years old with combined immunodeficiency, due to receive a stem cell transplant. The J gene is TRBJ2-5, the V gene TRBV6-2 or TRBV6-3, with 8 nucleotides matching TRBD2. The starting material was PBMCs, obtained before TCRalphabeta/CD19-depleted stem cell transplant. The CDR3 loop is CASSWSGGQETQYF. The CDR3 nucleotides read TGTGCCAGCAGCTGGAGCGGGGGTCAAGAGACCCAGTACTTC.